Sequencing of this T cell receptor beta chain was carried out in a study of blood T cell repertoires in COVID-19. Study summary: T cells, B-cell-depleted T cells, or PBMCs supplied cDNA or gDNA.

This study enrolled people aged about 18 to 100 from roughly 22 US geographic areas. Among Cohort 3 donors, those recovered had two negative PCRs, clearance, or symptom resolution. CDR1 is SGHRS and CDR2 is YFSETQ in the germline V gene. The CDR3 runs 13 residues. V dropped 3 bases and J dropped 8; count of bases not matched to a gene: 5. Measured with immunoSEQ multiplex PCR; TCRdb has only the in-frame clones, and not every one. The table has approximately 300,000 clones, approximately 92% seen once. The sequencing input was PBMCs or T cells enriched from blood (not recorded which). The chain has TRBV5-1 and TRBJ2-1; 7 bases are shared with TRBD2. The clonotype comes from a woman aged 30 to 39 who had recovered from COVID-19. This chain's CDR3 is CASSWPGGDEQFF. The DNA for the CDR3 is TGCGCCAGCAGCTGGCCGGGAGGCGATGAGCAGTTCTTC.